Shown below are 10 T cell receptor beta chains from a single sample sequenced in a study of shared clonotypes between healthy human individuals. The naive CD8 population came from CD45RO-negative cells selected for CCR7, without terminally differentiated effector memory CD45RA+ cells. Repertoires were generated with immunoSEQ multiplex PCR, while TCRdb's copy carries only in-frame clones and drops some. The profile shows more than 2 million clones, over 85% of them singletons. The source material was naive CD8+ T cells sorted from blood. The receptor source for this set is a man aged 18 to 35 in good health.

The chain recombines TRBV4-3 with TRBJ2-5; a weak D match, TRBD2 (6 bases). Germline V gene lookup returns CDR1 LGHNA and CDR2 YSLEER. The CDR3 is made up of 15 amino acids. Trimming cost V 1 base and J 2 bases, with 11 bases left between them. CDR3: CASSQVLAAQETQYF. The DNA of the CDR3 is TGCGCCAGCAGCCAAGTGTTAGCGGCTCAAGAGACCCAGTACTTC.

This sequence joins TRBV27 and TRBJ2-1, with D perhaps matching TRBD2 (6 bases). This CDR3 is 16 amino acids long. The V and J ends lost 8 bases and 7 bases respectively, with 24 bases between them. Per the germline V gene, CDR1 is MNHEY and CDR2 is SMNVEV (reference sequence). DNA for the CDR3: TGTGCCAGCCGTGGGATTGCGGGGCGAGGTTGGAATGAGCAGTTCTTC. Protein product: CASRGIAGRGWNEQFF.

The rearrangement uses TRBV6-1 and TRBJ1-5, with 8 bases matching TRBD1. This CDR3 has 14 amino acids. Germline assignment: CDR1 MNHNS and CDR2 SASEGT. V lost 3 bases to trimming and J lost 7 bases; unmatched junction nucleotides: 5. For the CDR3, the DNA is TGTGCCAGCAGTGACGGACAGGGAGGCCAGCCCCAGCATTTT. Protein sequence: CASSDGQGGQPQHF.

CDR3 sequence reads: CAWSVHLTEAFF. The CDR3 region has the DNA TGTGCCTGGAGTGTACATTTAACTGAAGCTTTCTTT. The chain combines TRBV30 with TRBJ1-1; D gene uncertain. The CDR3 has 12 residues. Between the trimmed V and J ends, which lost 0 bases and 5 bases, there was a span of 7 bases. Germline CDR1 and CDR2: GTSNPN and SVGIG (reference sequence). The complete variable domain, with remaining parts taken from reference TRBV30 and TRBJ1-1, reads SQTIHQWPATLVQPVGSPLSLECTVEGTSNPNLYWYRQAAGRGLQLLFYSVGIGQISSEVPQNLSASRPQDRQFILSSKKLLLSDSGFYLCAWSVHLTEAFFGQGTRLTVV.

This chain joins TRBV28 and TRBJ2-2; 9 bases are shared with TRBD1. After removal of 5 bases from V and 5 bases from J, the junction contained 9 bases not matched to a gene. Germline assignment: CDR1 MDHEN and CDR2 SYDVKM. This CDR3 contains 16 residues. The CDR3 DNA follows: TGTGCCAGCAGTCCGATCAAAGGGACAGGGACCGGGGAGCTGTTTTTT. It yields the protein CASSPIKGTGTGELFF.

This chain uses TRBV11-2 with TRBJ2-1; no reliable D call. The CDR3 has 13 amino acids. Germline CDR1 SGHAT, CDR2 FQNNGV. The V end lost 1 base, the J end lost 4 bases, and 5 bases lay between the germline ends. Here the CDR3 DNA reads TGTGCCAGCAGCTTAGCCGTTTACAATGAGCAGTTCTTC. Translated, it gives CASSLAVYNEQFF. The full variable domain, completed using reference TRBV11-2 and TRBJ2-1, is EAGVAQSPRYKIIEKRQSVAFWCNPISGHATLYWYQQILGQGPKLLIQFQNNGVVDDSQLPKDRFSAERLKGVDSTLKIQPAKLEDSAVYLCASSLAVYNEQFFGPGTRLTVL.

This chain joins TRBV27 and TRBJ2-1; D is uncertain. The V gene's germline CDR1 is MNHEY and CDR2 SMNVEV (reference sequence). CDR3 length: 15 residues. V dropped 0 bases and J dropped 0 bases, with 6 bases sitting between them. CDR3 amino acids: CASSLSRPSYNEQFF. Here the CDR3 DNA reads TGTGCCAGCAGTTTATCAAGACCCTCCTACAATGAGCAGTTCTTC.

The chain has TRBV19 and TRBJ2-2, with D possibly TRBD2 on 6 matching bases. The germline V and J ends were trimmed by 8 bases and 4 bases, with 17 bases remaining between them. CDR3 length: 15 amino acids. CDR1 and CDR2 from the germline V gene are LNHDA and SQIVND (reference sequence). Here the CDR3 DNA reads TGTGCCAGTCAATCGACGGACTATGGCACCGGGGAGCTGTTTTTT. Its translation is CASQSTDYGTGELFF. The full variable domain, completed using reference TRBV19 and TRBJ2-2, is DGGITQSPKYLFRKEGQNVTLSCEQNLNHDAMYWYRQDPGQGLRLIYYSQIVNDFQKGDIAEGYSVSREKKESFPLTVTSAQKNPTAFYLCASQSTDYGTGELFFGEGSRLTVL.

The gene calls are TRBV5-1 and TRBJ2-1; D gene ambiguous. The CDR3 contains 14 residues. The V and J ends lost 1 base and 4 bases respectively, with 9 bases between them. The germline gives CDR1 SGHRS, CDR2 YFSETQ. The CDR3 is CASSLSSPYNEQFF. The CDR3 DNA sequence: TGCGCCAGCAGCTTGTCGTCCCCTTACAATGAGCAGTTCTTC.

The rearrangement uses TRBV27 and TRBJ2-7; TRBD1 matches 7 bases. V dropped 4 bases and J dropped 3; count of bases not matched to a gene: 6. The CDR3 loop spans 14 amino acids. The germline CDR1 and CDR2 sequences are MNHEY and SMNVEV (reference sequence). The DNA of the CDR3 is TGTGCCAGCAGTTATACAGGGGCTATCTACGAGCAGTACTTC. Protein: CASSYTGAIYEQYF.